Shown below are 10 T cell receptor beta chains from a single sample sequenced in a study of shared clonotypes between healthy human individuals (dated by TCRdb to 2018 to 2020). Receptor amplification or capture employed the immunoSEQ multiplex PCR assay. Sourced from immuneACCESS, this table was stored by TCRdb with only in-frame sequences that have V and J called. A share of the clones is absent; for the studies checked, an unresolved V gene accounts for under half, and the remainder has no known explanation. Here the sample has hundreds of thousands of clones; about 74% occur a single time. About 1.7% of the sample is held by the ten biggest clonotypes. Specimen: memory CD4+ T cells sorted from blood. In the paper's terms, the cell subset or site label means: CD45RA-negative fraction. Receptor source: a woman aged 25 to 39 in good health.

This chain uses TRBV28 with TRBJ2-1; D not certain. This CDR3 has 14 amino acids. From germline, CDR1 is MDHEN and CDR2 SYDVKM. Between the trimmed V and J ends, which lost 6 bases and 10 bases, there was a span of 19 bases. CDR3: CASSPFYSSWEQFF. The CDR3, as DNA: TGTGCCAGCAGCCCCTTTTATAGTTCCTGGGAGCAGTTCTTC.

The chain employs TRBV19 and TRBJ2-7; 12 bases are a match to TRBD2. The germline CDR1 and CDR2 sequences are LNHDA and SQIVND (reference sequence). V lost 7 bases and J lost 5; bases outside the gene matches: 12. The CDR3 sequence is 16 residues long. The CDR3 coding sequence is TGTGCCAGTACCCTGACTAGCGGGAGCAGCCAGGACGAGCAGTACTTC. It encodes CASTLTSGSSQDEQYF.

This clone has only a few counts. V usage is TRBV11-3 and J usage is TRBJ2-1, with no clear D. The V gene's germline CDR1 is SGHNT and CDR2 YENEEA. There are 15 residues in the CDR3. Trimming shortened V by 1 base and J by 7 bases, and 14 bases separated the two germline ends. The CDR3 DNA reads as TGTGCCAGCAGCTTAGGACCAACATTTGGGAATGAGCAGTTCTTC. Its translation: CASSLGPTFGNEQFF.

The rearrangement links TRBV7-8 to TRBJ2-7; 7 bases match TRBD1. V dropped 5 bases and J dropped 5; count of bases not matched to a gene: 6. CDR1 SGHVS and CDR2 FQNEAQ come from the germline V gene. The CDR3 extends over 13 amino acids. The CDR3 loop reads CASSLKQGHEQYF. CDR3 in DNA: TGTGCCAGCAGCCTAAAACAGGGGCACGAGCAGTACTTC.

CDR3 loop: CASSTTGLSYNEQFF. The CDR3 coding sequence is TGTGCCAGCAGCACGACAGGGCTCTCCTACAATGAGCAGTTCTTC. The chain has TRBV9 and TRBJ2-1, with 7 bases matching TRBD1. V lost 4 bases and J lost 0; bases outside the gene matches: 4. Germline CDR1 is SGDLS and CDR2 is YYNGEE. This CDR3 has 15 amino acids. The entire variable domain, with the rest obtained from reference TRBV9 and TRBJ2-1, is as follows: DSGVTQTPKHLITATGQRVTLRCSPRSGDLSVYWYQQSLDQGLQFLIQYYNGEERAKGNILERFSAQQFPDLHSELNLSSLELGDSALYFCASSTTGLSYNEQFFGPGTRLTVL.

DNA for the CDR3: TGCGCCAGCAGTATCGAGGGGACAGGGGCGTCTGGCTACACCTTC. Encoded protein: CASSIEGTGASGYTF. The chain is built from TRBV5-1 and TRBJ1-2; 10 nucleotides align to TRBD1. Germline loops: CDR1 SGHRS, CDR2 YFSETQ. The length of the CDR3 is 15 residues. J was trimmed by 7 bases and V by 5 bases; bases with no gene match: 11.

This clone came up a few times. V usage is TRBV11-2 and J usage is TRBJ2-4; TRBD2 aligns across 9 bases. Per germline, CDR1 SGHAT and CDR2 FQNNGV. The CDR3 runs to 16 residues. The V gene end was trimmed by 3 bases and the J gene end by 0 bases; junction bases not matched to a gene: 3. CDR3: CASSLGREGAKNIQYF. The CDR3 bases are TGTGCCAGCAGCTTGGGGCGGGAGGGAGCCAAAAACATTCAGTACTTC.

This rearrangement joins TRBV5-1 to TRBJ2-5; maybe TRBD2 (6 bases). V was shortened by 0 bases and J by 5 bases, with 11 bases between the two germline ends. This CDR3 comprises 14 residues. CDR1 and CDR2 from the germline V gene are SGHRS and YFSETQ. The CDR3 loop reads CASSLVTGVETQYF. CDR3 nucleotide sequence: TGCGCCAGCAGCTTGGTTACGGGAGTGGAGACCCAGTACTTC.

As to this clone: A much larger clone lies one base from this, so it may be a read error. Other DNA sequences in this specimen translate into the identical CDR3. This CDR3 reads CASSLVGGSNQPQHF. The CDR3, as DNA: TGTGCCAGCAGCTTAGTGGGCGGTAGCAATCAGCCCCAGCATTTT. The rearrangement links TRBV7-2 to TRBJ1-5; D is ambiguous. The CDR3 loop spans 15 amino acids. Germline V CDR1 and CDR2: SGHTA, FQGNSA. The V end was cut by 1 base, the J end by 0 bases, with 7 bases between.

The chain joins TRBV19 to TRBJ2-7; TRBD1 matches 8 bases. CDR3 length: 14 amino acids. V shed 6 bases and J 3 bases; nucleotides not matched to a gene: 7. Germline lookup yields CDR1 LNHDA and CDR2 SQIVND (reference sequence). In DNA, the CDR3 is TGTGCCAGTAGCCTTCGGACAGGGAACTACGAGCAGTACTTC. Its translation: CASSLRTGNYEQYF. Variable domain in full (rest from reference TRBV19 and TRBJ2-7): DGGITQSPKYLFRKEGQNVTLSCEQNLNHDAMYWYRQDPGQGLRLIYYSQIVNDFQKGDIAEGYSVSREKKESFPLTVTSAQKNPTAFYLCASSLRTGNYEQYFGPGTRLTVT.